The subject of this entry is one TCR beta chain. Its antigen is still unknown. Clones were sequenced by immunoSEQ multiplex PCR, and TCRdb holds only the in-frame ones, with some missing. The sample shows about 110,000 clones, about 85% of them seen only once. This specimen belongs to a study of cytomegalovirus exposure and HLA in healthy donors. Study-level background: In a later analysis, the approximately 120 validation repertoires were reported to have used the same platform as the roughly 610 first-cohort repertoires. Notes on the study in general: A list of 164 TCR beta chains associated with cytomegalovirus was given. The study found most TCR sequences rare, yet found some public TCRs in many donors. A few chains linked to CMV were shown in vitro to be specific for CMV antigens.

Material for sequencing was PBMCs. This TCR was sampled from a woman aged 18-29 years in good health and CMV-seronegative.

This chain's CDR3 is CASSPGTGAYEQYF. CDR3 DNA sequence: TGTGCCAGCAGCCCGGGGACAGGGGCGTACGAGCAGTACTTC. The chain recombines TRBV5-6 with TRBJ2-7; 10 positions match TRBD1. After removal of 4 bases from V and 4 bases from J, the junction contained 5 bases not matched to a gene. Germline CDR1 SGHDT, CDR2 YYEEEE. CDR3 length: 14 amino acids. The full variable domain, in which reference TRBV5-6 and TRBJ2-7 provide the parts outside the CDR3, is DAGVTQSPTHLIKTRGQQVTLRCSPKSGHDTVSWYQQALGQGPQFIFQYYEEEERQRGNFPDRFSGHQFPNYSSELNVNALLLGDSALYLCASSPGTGAYEQYFGPGTRLTVT.